The clone carrying this T cell receptor (beta chain) showed up just a few times. Its antigen is undetermined. The whole isolated RNA underwent reverse transcription, so sequencing captured expressed TCRB transcripts. The repertoire was sequenced with immunoSEQ multiplex PCR; TCRdb's copy has only in-frame clones and lacks some. The table records 810,000 or so clones, 15% to 20% of them present only once. This record comes from a study of beta chain features in type 1 diabetes. Study observations and caveats: Fewer junction insertions and more nucleotide deletions appeared in type 1 diabetes patients. Researchers reported that naive, central memory and Treg TCRB repertoires appeared more similar in patients than in healthy donors.

Via the markers CD45RO/CCR7/CD25/CD127/CD95/CD27, stem cell-like memory, regulatory, central memory and naive CD4+ cells were sorted. CDR1 is MNHEY and CDR2 is SMNVEV in the germline V gene (reference sequence). The CDR3 totals 15 residues. V lost 1 base and J 4 bases, leaving 11 bases between the germline ends. The clonotype was recovered from a young woman in good health. Specimen: naive CD4+ T cells from blood. The chain carries TRBV27 and TRBJ2-1; D may match TRBD1 or TRBD2 (5 bases each). Here the CDR3 DNA reads TGTGCCAGCAGTTTATTCGGGACGAATTACAATGAGCAGTTCTTC. It translates to CASSLFGTNYNEQFF.